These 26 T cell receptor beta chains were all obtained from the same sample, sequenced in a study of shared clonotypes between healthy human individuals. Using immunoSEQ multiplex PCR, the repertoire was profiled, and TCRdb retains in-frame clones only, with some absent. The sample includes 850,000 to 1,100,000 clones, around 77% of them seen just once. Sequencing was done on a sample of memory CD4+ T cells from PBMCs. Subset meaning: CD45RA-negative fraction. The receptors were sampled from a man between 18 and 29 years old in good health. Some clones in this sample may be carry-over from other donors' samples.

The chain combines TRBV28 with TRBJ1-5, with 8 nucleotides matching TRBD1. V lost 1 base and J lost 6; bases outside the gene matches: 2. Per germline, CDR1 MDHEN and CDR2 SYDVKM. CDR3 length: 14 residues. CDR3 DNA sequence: TGTGCCAGCAGTTTATACAGGGGGATTCAGCCCCAGCATTTT. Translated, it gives CASSLYRGIQPQHF. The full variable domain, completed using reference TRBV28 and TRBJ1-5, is DVKVTQSSRYLVKRTGEKVFLECVQDMDHENMFWYRQDPGLGLRLIYFSYDVKMKEKGDIPEGYSVSREKKERFSLILESASTNQTSMYLCASSLYRGIQPQHFGDGTRLSIL.

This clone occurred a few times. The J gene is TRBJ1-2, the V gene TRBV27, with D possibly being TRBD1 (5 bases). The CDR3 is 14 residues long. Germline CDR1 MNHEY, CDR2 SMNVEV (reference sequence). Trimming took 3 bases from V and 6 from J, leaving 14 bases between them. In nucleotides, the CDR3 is TGTGCCAGCAGTTTTCGCAGATCGGGGGATGGCTACACCTTC. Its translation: CASSFRRSGDGYTF.

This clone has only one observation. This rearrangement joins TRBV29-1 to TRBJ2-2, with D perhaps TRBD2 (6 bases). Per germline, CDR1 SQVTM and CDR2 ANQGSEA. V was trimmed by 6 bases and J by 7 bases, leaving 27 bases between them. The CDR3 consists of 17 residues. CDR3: CSVAPFWGREYGGELFF. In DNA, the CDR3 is TGCAGCGTCGCCCCGTTTTGGGGTCGGGAGTACGGCGGGGAGCTGTTTTTT.

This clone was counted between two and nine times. Here the CDR3 reads CASSYSISFGQPQHF. The DNA for the CDR3 is TGTGCCAGCAGTTACTCGATCAGCTTTGGTCAGCCCCAGCATTTT. The chain employs TRBV6-5 and TRBJ1-5; no definite D call. Trimming stripped 0 bases from V and 6 bases from J, with 12 bases between. This CDR3 is built from 15 residues. CDR1 and CDR2 (germline): MNHEY, SVGAGI.

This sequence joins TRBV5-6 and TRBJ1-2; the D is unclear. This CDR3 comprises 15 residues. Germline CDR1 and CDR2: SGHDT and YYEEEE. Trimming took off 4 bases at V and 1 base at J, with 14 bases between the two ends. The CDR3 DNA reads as TGTGCCAGCAGCCTTGGAAGCTACCTTAACTATGGCTACACCTTC. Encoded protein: CASSLGSYLNYGYTF. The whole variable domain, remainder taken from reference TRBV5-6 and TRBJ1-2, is DAGVTQSPTHLIKTRGQQVTLRCSPKSGHDTVSWYQQALGQGPQFIFQYYEEEERQRGNFPDRFSGHQFPNYSSELNVNALLLGDSALYLCASSLGSYLNYGYTFGSGTRLTVV.

The DNA of the CDR3 is TGTGCCAGCAGCTTGGGGGGGGCCCTCGGCACTGAAGCTTTCTTT. It encodes CASSLGGALGTEAFF. The chain recombines TRBV5-4 with TRBJ1-1, with D possibly being TRBD1 (6 bases). CDR3 length: 15 residues. The V gene lost 0 bases and the J gene lost 4 bases, with 13 bases spanning the gap. Germline V lookup: CDR1 SGHNT, CDR2 YYREEE (reference sequence).

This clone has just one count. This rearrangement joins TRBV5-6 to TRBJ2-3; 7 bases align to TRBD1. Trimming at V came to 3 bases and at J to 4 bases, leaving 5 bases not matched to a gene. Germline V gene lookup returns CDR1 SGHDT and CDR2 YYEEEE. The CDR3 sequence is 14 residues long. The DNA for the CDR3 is TGTGCCAGCAGCTCATTACAGGGGTCAGATACGCAGTATTTT. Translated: CASSSLQGSDTQYF.

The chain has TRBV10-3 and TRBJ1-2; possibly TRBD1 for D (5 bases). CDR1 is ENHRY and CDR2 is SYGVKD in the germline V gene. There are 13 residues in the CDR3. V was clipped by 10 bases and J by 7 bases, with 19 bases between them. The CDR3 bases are TGTGCCACCTCGGTCGGGACGGTAGGTGGCTACACCTTC. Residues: CATSVGTVGGYTF.

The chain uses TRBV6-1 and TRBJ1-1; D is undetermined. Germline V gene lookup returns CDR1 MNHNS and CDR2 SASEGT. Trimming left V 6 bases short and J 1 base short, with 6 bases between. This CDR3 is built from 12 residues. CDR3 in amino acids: CASSPPNTEAFF. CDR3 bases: TGTGCCAGCAGCCCGCCGAACACTGAAGCTTTCTTT.

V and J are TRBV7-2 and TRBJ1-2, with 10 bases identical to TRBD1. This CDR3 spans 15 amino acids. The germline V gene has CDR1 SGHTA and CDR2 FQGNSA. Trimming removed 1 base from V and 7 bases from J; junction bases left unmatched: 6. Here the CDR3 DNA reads TGTGCCAGCAGCTTAGACCGGACAGGGGGTGTTGGCTACACCTTC. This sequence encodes CASSLDRTGGVGYTF.

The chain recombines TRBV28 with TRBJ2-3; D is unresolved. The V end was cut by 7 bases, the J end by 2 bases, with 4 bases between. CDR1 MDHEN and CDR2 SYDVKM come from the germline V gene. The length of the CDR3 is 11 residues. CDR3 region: CASTSTDTQYF. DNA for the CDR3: TGTGCCAGCACATCCACAGATACGCAGTATTTT.

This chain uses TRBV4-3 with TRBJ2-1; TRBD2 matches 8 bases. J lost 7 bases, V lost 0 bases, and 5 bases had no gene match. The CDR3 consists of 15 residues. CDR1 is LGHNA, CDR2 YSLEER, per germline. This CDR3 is CASSQDSAGVNEQFF. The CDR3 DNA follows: TGCGCCAGCAGCCAAGACTCAGCGGGAGTGAATGAGCAGTTCTTC.

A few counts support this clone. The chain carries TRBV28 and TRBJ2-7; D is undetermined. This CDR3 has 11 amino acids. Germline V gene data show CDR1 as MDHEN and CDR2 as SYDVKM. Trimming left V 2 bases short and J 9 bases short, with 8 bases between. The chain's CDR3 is CASSLANAQYF. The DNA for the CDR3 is TGTGCCAGCAGTTTAGCCAACGCGCAGTACTTC.

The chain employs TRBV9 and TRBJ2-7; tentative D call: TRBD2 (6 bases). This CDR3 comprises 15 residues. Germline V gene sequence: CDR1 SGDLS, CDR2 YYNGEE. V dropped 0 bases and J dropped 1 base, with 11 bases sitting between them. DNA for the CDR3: TGTGCCAGCAGCGTAGGAGGGGACTTATCCTACGAGCAGTACTTC. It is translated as CASSVGGDLSYEQYF.

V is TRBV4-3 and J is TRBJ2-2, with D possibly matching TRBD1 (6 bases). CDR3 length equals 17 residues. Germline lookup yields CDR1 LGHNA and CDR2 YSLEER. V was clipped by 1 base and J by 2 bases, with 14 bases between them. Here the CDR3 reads CASSQGPAQGNTGELFF. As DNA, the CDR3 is TGCGCCAGCAGCCAAGGCCCCGCACAGGGAAACACCGGGGAGCTGTTTTTT.

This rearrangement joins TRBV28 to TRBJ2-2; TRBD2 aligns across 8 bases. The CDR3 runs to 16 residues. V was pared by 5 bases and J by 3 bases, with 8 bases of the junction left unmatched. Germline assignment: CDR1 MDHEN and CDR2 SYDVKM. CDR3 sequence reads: CASSTPGLGYTGELFF. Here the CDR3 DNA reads TGTGCCAGCAGTACACCGGGACTAGGGTACACCGGGGAGCTGTTTTTT. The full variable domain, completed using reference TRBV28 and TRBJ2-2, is DVKVTQSSRYLVKRTGEKVFLECVQDMDHENMFWYRQDPGLGLRLIYFSYDVKMKEKGDIPEGYSVSREKKERFSLILESASTNQTSMYLCASSTPGLGYTGELFFGEGSRLTVL.

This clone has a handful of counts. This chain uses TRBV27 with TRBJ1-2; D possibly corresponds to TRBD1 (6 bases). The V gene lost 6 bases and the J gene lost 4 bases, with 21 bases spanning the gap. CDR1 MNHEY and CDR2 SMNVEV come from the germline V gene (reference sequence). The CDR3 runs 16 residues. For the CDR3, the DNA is TGTGCCAGCAGCGTCGCCGGGGGGGGCCTAATCTATGGCTACACCTTC. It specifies CASSVAGGGLIYGYTF.

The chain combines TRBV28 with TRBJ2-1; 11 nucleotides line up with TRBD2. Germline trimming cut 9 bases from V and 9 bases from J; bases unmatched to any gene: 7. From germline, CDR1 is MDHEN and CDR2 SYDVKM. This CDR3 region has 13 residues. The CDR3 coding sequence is TGTGCCAGTCAGGGGACTAGCGGTGTTGAGCAGTTCTTC. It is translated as CASQGTSGVEQFF.

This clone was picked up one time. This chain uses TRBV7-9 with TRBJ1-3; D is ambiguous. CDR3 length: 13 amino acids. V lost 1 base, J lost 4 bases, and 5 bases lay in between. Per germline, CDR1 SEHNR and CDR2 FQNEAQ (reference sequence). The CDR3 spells CASSLEAGNTIYF. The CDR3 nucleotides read TGTGCCAGCAGCTTAGAGGCGGGAAACACCATATATTTT.

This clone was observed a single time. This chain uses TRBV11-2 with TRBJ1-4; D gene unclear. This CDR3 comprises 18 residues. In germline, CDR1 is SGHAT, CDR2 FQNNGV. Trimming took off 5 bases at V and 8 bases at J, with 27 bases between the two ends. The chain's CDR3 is CASSTSHLRTQGREKLFF. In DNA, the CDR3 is TGTGCCAGCAGCACGAGCCATCTACGGACGCAAGGTCGCGAAAAACTGTTTTTT.

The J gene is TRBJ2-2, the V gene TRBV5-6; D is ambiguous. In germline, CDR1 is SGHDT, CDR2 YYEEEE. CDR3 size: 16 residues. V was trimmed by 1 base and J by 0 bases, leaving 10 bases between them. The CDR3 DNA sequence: TGTGCCAGCAGCTTGTACGGTAGTGCGAACACCGGGGAGCTGTTTTTT. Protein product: CASSLYGSANTGELFF.

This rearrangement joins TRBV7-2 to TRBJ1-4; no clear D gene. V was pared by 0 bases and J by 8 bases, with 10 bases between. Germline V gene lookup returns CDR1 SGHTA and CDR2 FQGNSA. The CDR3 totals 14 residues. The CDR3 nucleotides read TGTGCCAGCAGCTTAGCGGGGTTTAACGAAAAACTGTTTTTT. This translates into CASSLAGFNEKLFF.

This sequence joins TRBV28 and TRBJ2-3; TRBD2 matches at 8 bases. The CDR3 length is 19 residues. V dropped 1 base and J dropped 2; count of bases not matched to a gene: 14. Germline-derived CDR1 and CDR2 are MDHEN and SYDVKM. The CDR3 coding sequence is TGTGCCAGCAGTTTATTGGCCCCAACTAGCGGAGGTACCACAGATACGCAGTATTTT. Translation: CASSLLAPTSGGTTDTQYF.

The CDR3: CASSLATGMNTEAFF. Written as DNA, the CDR3 is TGTGCCAGCAGCTTAGCGACAGGGATGAACACTGAAGCTTTCTTT. V is TRBV7-2 and J is TRBJ1-1; 7 nucleotides agree with TRBD1. This CDR3 contains 15 residues. V lost 0 bases and J lost 0; bases outside the gene matches: 1. The germline gives CDR1 SGHTA, CDR2 FQGNSA.

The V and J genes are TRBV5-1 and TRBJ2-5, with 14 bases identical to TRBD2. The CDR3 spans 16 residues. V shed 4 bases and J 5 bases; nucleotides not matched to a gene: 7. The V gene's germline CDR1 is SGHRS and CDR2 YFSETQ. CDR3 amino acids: CASSAGTSGSGETQYF. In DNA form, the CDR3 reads TGCGCCAGCAGCGCGGGGACTAGCGGGAGCGGGGAGACCCAGTACTTC.

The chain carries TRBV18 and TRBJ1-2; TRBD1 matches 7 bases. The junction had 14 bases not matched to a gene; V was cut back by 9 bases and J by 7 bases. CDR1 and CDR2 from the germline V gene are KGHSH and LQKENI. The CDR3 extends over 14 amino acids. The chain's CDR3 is CASSLDRARSGYTF. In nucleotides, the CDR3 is TGTGCCAGTTCTCTCGACAGGGCTAGGTCTGGCTACACCTTC. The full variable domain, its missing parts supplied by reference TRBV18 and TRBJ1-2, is NAGVMQNPRHLVRRRGQEARLRCSPMKGHSHVYWYRQLPEEGLKFMVYLQKENIIDESGMPKERFSAEFPKEGPSILRIQQVVRGDSAAYFCASSLDRARSGYTFGSGTRLTVV.